Following are 5 T cell receptor beta chains from one sample sequenced in a study. TCRdb used MiXCR to reprocess the 5' RACE reads, holding one entry per CDR3 protein. Of 53,000 or so distinct CDR3 sequences in the sample, 24% were seen once. Sequences were obtained from tumor-infiltrating naive CD4+ T cells sorted from the breast tumor. Described subset: naive CD4+ T cells, CD4+CD45RA+CD25-. All receptors come from a female donor with breast cancer.

This clonotype was recorded at least ten times. The chain employs TRBV7-3 and TRBJ2-1; D tentatively reads TRBD1 or TRBD2 (5 bases each). The CDR3 consists of 14 residues. Trimming shortened V by 3 bases and J by 10 bases, and 16 bases separated the two germline ends. CDR1 SGHTA and CDR2 FQGTGA come from the germline V gene. The CDR3 protein is CASSLGPTGKEQFF. As DNA, the CDR3 is TGTGCCAGCAGCTTGGGACCAACTGGTAAAGAGCAGTTCTTC.

This clonotype has a handful of counts. J is TRBJ2-1 and V is TRBV6-2 or TRBV6-3; a possible D gene is TRBD1 (6 bases). Trimming removed 6 bases at V and 6 bases at J, with 15 bases between. There are 14 residues in the CDR3. Germline loops: CDR1 MNHEY, CDR2 SVGEGT. CDR3 nucleotide sequence: TGTGCCAGCAGCCCGCAGGGGAACACCAATGAGCAGTTCTTC. Its protein product is CASSPQGNTNEQFF.

This clonotype was seen a single time. This sequence joins TRBV5-1 and TRBJ2-7; TRBD1 aligns across 8 bases. The CDR3 contains 16 residues. Germline CDR1 SGHRS, CDR2 YFSETQ. V lost 4 bases to trimming and J lost 6 bases; unmatched junction nucleotides: 15. CDR3 DNA sequence: TGCGCCAGCAGCGCAGAACCGGGACAGGTTACGATCGAGCAGTACTTC. As protein: CASSAEPGQVTIEQYF.

The J gene is TRBJ2-1, the V gene TRBV5-1; D unresolved. The CDR3 has 12 residues. The germline V gene has CDR1 SGHRS and CDR2 YFSETQ. The V end lost 0 bases, the J end lost 6 bases, and 4 bases lay between the germline ends. CDR3 amino acids: CASSLDLNEQFF. In DNA form, the CDR3 reads TGCGCCAGCAGCTTGGACCTCAATGAGCAGTTCTTC.

V and J are TRBV6-1 and TRBJ2-1; the match to TRBD2 covers 15 bases. Per germline, CDR1 MNHNS and CDR2 SASEGT. Losses at the gene ends were 5 bases for V and 7 bases for J; bases not matched to a gene: 6. The CDR3 spans 16 residues. CDR3 nucleotides: TGTGCCAGCAGTCGCTGGACTAGCGGGAGGGGTAATGAGCAGTTCTTC. Amino acids: CASSRWTSGRGNEQFF.